The 30 T cell receptor beta chains listed next were all sequenced from one sample in a study of cytomegalovirus exposure and HLA in healthy donors. Method: immunoSEQ multiplex PCR; TCRdb's copy keeps in-frame clones and lacks some. The sample holds approximately 210,000 clones, 88% seen once. Sequencing was performed on PBMCs. All receptors derive from a woman younger than 35 in good health and CMV-seronegative.

The chain is built from TRBV4-2 and TRBJ2-3; 13 nucleotides align to TRBD2. The CDR3 contains 19 residues. V lost 4 bases, J lost 5 bases, and 15 bases stayed unmatched. The germline CDR1 and CDR2 sequences are LGHNA and YNFKEQ. CDR3 coding DNA: TGTGCCAGCAGCCCGCACCCTCAACTAGCGGGAGGGCCGGAAGATACGCAGTATTTT. Translated: CASSPHPQLAGGPEDTQYF.

V is TRBV28 and J is TRBJ2-3; unclear D gene. Trimming stripped 8 bases from V and 3 bases from J, with 18 bases between. Germline V gene data show CDR1 as MDHEN and CDR2 as SYDVKM. The CDR3 totals 15 residues. The CDR3 nucleotides are TGTGCCAGCGCCCACCGGTCCCCGGTTACAGATACGCAGTATTTT. Encoded protein: CASAHRSPVTDTQYF.

The gene calls are TRBV28 and TRBJ2-7; TRBD2 matches 9 bases. The CDR3 is made up of 15 amino acids. J gave up 5 bases and V 5 bases, and 10 bases lay outside the gene matches. The V gene's germline CDR1 is MDHEN and CDR2 SYDVKM. The DNA of the CDR3 is TGTGCCAGCAGTAAGGGGCGGGAGGGCCGCGACGAGCAGTACTTC. It encodes CASSKGREGRDEQYF.

The gene calls are TRBV28 and TRBJ2-7; tentatively, D is TRBD2 (6 bases). CDR1 and CDR2 (germline): MDHEN, SYDVKM. V was pared by 5 bases and J by 0 bases, with 20 bases between. The CDR3 is made up of 17 amino acids. CDR3 residues: CASSPPGRLGTSYEQYF. The CDR3 region has the DNA TGTGCCAGCAGTCCCCCAGGGAGGCTAGGAACCTCCTACGAGCAGTACTTC.

This clone has at least ten counts. The chain uses TRBV19 and TRBJ2-2; 14 positions agree with TRBD2. V trimming: 4 bases; J trimming: 1 base; junction bases outside the gene matches: 11. The CDR3 contains 20 residues. Germline-derived CDR1 and CDR2 are LNHDA and SQIVND (reference sequence). This chain's CDR3 is CASSTRTSGRSQKNTGELFF. The CDR3 nucleotides are TGTGCCAGTAGTACGCGGACTAGCGGGAGGTCCCAAAAGAACACCGGGGAGCTGTTTTTT.

The chain has TRBV6-5 and TRBJ1-5, with D possibly TRBD1 on 6 matching bases. Looked up from germline, CDR1 is MNHEY and CDR2 is SVGAGI. V lost 5 bases to trimming and J lost 6 bases, with 11 bases between them. This CDR3 is built from 13 residues. DNA of the CDR3: TGTGCCAGCAGTCGGACAGTCACTCAGCCCCAGCATTTT. Amino acids: CASSRTVTQPQHF.

The CDR3 protein is CASSYRGRGYEQYF. The CDR3 DNA reads TGTGCCAGCAGCTACAGGGGGCGTGGGTACGAGCAGTACTTC. The chain uses TRBV27 and TRBJ2-7; 9 bases agree with TRBD1. Germline values: CDR1 MNHEY, CDR2 SMNVEV (reference sequence). The junction had 7 bases not matched to a gene; V was cut back by 6 bases and J by 4 bases. This CDR3 has 14 amino acids.

This rearrangement joins TRBV29-1 to TRBJ2-7, with TRBD2 as a possible D gene (5 bases). Trimming left V 4 bases short and J 0 bases short, with 10 bases between. This CDR3 is built from 13 residues. CDR1 is SQVTM and CDR2 is ANQGSEA in the germline V gene. The CDR3 reads CSVAAGSSYEQYF. CDR3 coding DNA: TGCAGCGTTGCTGCGGGTAGCTCCTACGAGCAGTACTTC.

This chain joins TRBV5-4 and TRBJ2-2; 13 positions match TRBD2. The CDR3 is 17 residues long. Germline V lookup: CDR1 SGHNT, CDR2 YYREEE (reference sequence). The V and J ends lost 4 bases and 6 bases, in that order; junction bases with no gene match: 9. The CDR3 region is CASSPGLAGFGSGELFF. DNA for the CDR3: TGTGCCAGCAGCCCGGGACTAGCGGGATTTGGGTCCGGGGAGCTGTTTTTT.

CDR3 nucleotide sequence: TGCAGCGTTCTGGGGCGAAACACCGGGGAGCTGTTTTTT. Its translation is CSVLGRNTGELFF. V gene TRBV29-1 combines with J gene TRBJ2-2, with D possibly matching TRBD1 (5 bases). CDR1 SQVTM and CDR2 ANQGSEA come from the germline V gene. The CDR3 runs 13 residues. With 5 bases removed from V and 2 bases from J, the gap between germline ends came to 9 bases.

The J gene is TRBJ2-3, the V gene TRBV7-9; TRBD1 aligns across 9 bases. V was clipped by 6 bases and J by 6 bases; unmatched bases: 7. This CDR3 is built from 14 residues. Germline assignment: CDR1 SEHNR and CDR2 FQNEAQ (reference sequence). This CDR3 is CASRKTGGDDTQYF. The DNA of the CDR3 is TGTGCCAGCAGAAAAACAGGGGGCGACGATACGCAGTATTTT. The full variable domain, its missing parts supplied by reference TRBV7-9 and TRBJ2-3, is DTGVSQNPRHKITKRGQNVTFRCDPISEHNRLYWYRQTLGQGPEFLTYFQNEAQLEKSRLLSDRFSAERPKGSFSTLEIQRTEQGDSAMYLCASRKTGGDDTQYFGPGTRLTVL.

V is TRBV7-9 and J is TRBJ1-2; D is perhaps TRBD1 (6 bases). The CDR3 has 15 residues. Trimming shortened V by 5 bases and J by 3 bases, and 16 bases separated the two germline ends. Per germline, CDR1 SEHNR and CDR2 FQNEAQ (reference sequence). The CDR3 loop is CASSTSQGTHYGYTF. CDR3 nucleotides: TGTGCCAGCAGCACCTCTCAGGGGACCCACTATGGCTACACCTTC.

The chain has TRBV19 and TRBJ1-1, with D possibly TRBD1 on 6 matching bases. Trimming stripped 7 bases from V and 5 bases from J, with 17 bases between. Germline assignment: CDR1 LNHDA and CDR2 SQIVND (reference sequence). The CDR3 consists of 14 residues. DNA for the CDR3: TGTGCCAGTAATAAACCCGCCGACAGGACTGAAGCTTTCTTT. It translates to CASNKPADRTEAFF.

This clone was found once. The V call is TRBV29-1, the J call TRBJ1-3; D is uncertain. V lost 7 bases and J 0 bases, leaving 7 bases between the germline ends. CDR1 is SQVTM, CDR2 ANQGSEA, per germline. The CDR3 loop spans 12 amino acids. The CDR3 DNA sequence: TGCAGCGCGACTGCCTCTGGAAACACCATATATTTT. Translating gives CSATASGNTIYF.

J is TRBJ1-1 and V is TRBV29-1, with D perhaps matching TRBD1 (6 bases). Per the germline V gene, CDR1 is SQVTM and CDR2 is ANQGSEA. V shed 4 bases and J shed 10 bases, with 16 bases lying between them. CDR3 size: 12 residues. CDR3 nucleotide sequence: TGCAGCGTTGCGGACAGCCCTCGCGGAGCTTTCTTT. This translates into CSVADSPRGAFF.

This clone was detected only once. The rearrangement uses TRBV18 and TRBJ1-3; D possibly corresponds to TRBD1 (5 bases). This CDR3 has 17 residues. Trimming took 1 base from V and 0 from J, leaving 13 bases between them. Germline V gives CDR1 KGHSH, CDR2 LQKENI. The CDR3 coding sequence is TGTGCCAGCTCACCACAAAAGGGGATTAACTCTGGAAACACCATATATTTT. Encoded protein: CASSPQKGINSGNTIYF.

The chain links TRBV27 to TRBJ1-2; 9 bases match TRBD1. CDR1 MNHEY and CDR2 SMNVEV come from the germline V gene (reference sequence). CDR3 length equals 14 residues. Losses at the gene ends were 5 bases for V and 7 bases for J; bases not matched to a gene: 8. This CDR3 is CASSPSQGALGYTF. The CDR3, as DNA: TGTGCCAGCAGTCCTTCACAGGGGGCCCTTGGCTACACCTTC.

This chain connects TRBV29-1 to TRBJ2-1; 10 bases line up with TRBD2. The CDR3 has 15 residues. The J segment lost 4 bases and the V segment lost 3 bases, leaving 6 bases of the junction unmatched. CDR1 and CDR2 (germline): SQVTM, ANQGSEA. CDR3 in amino acids: CSVEKAGGLYNEQFF. The CDR3 region has the DNA TGCAGCGTTGAGAAAGCGGGAGGGTTGTACAATGAGCAGTTCTTC.

This chain uses TRBV9 with TRBJ2-1; 9 positions match TRBD1. In germline, CDR1 is SGDLS, CDR2 YYNGEE. After removal of 0 bases from V and 4 bases from J, the junction contained 5 bases not matched to a gene. The CDR3 covers 16 residues. CDR3 nucleotide sequence: TGTGCCAGCAGCGTAGGGGTGGGACAGGGATACAATGAGCAGTTCTTC. Its protein product is CASSVGVGQGYNEQFF. Based on the CDR3 plus reference TRBV9 and TRBJ2-1, the full variable domain is DSGVTQTPKHLITATGQRVTLRCSPRSGDLSVYWYQQSLDQGLQFLIQYYNGEERAKGNILERFSAQQFPDLHSELNLSSLELGDSALYFCASSVGVGQGYNEQFFGPGTRLTVL.

V usage is TRBV27 and J usage is TRBJ1-2; maybe TRBD1 (5 bases). The CDR3 totals 13 residues. V was clipped by 2 bases and J by 4 bases, with 8 bases between them. Germline V gives CDR1 MNHEY, CDR2 SMNVEV (reference sequence). The CDR3 region is CASSLRQTYGYTF. The CDR3 DNA is TGTGCCAGCAGTTTAAGACAGACCTATGGCTACACCTTC.

The chain employs TRBV28 and TRBJ1-1; 7 positions match TRBD1. The CDR3 is 16 residues long. Losses at the gene ends were 2 bases for V and 10 bases for J; bases not matched to a gene: 16. Germline V lookup: CDR1 MDHEN, CDR2 SYDVKM. CDR3 residues: CASSLAGKGAARVAFF. The CDR3 nucleotides read TGTGCCAGCAGTTTAGCGGGGAAGGGGGCGGCCCGGGTAGCTTTCTTT. The full variable domain, in which reference TRBV28 and TRBJ1-1 provide the parts outside the CDR3, is DVKVTQSSRYLVKRTGEKVFLECVQDMDHENMFWYRQDPGLGLRLIYFSYDVKMKEKGDIPEGYSVSREKKERFSLILESASTNQTSMYLCASSLAGKGAARVAFFGQGTRLTVV.

The V and J genes are TRBV28 and TRBJ2-5; perhaps TRBD1 as D (7 bases). Germline-derived CDR1 and CDR2 are MDHEN and SYDVKM. The CDR3 is 13 residues long. V was cut by 8 bases and J by 7 bases, with 17 bases left in between. The CDR3 loop is CASWDSGSGTQYF. CDR3 sequence (DNA): TGTGCCAGCTGGGACAGCGGGTCAGGGACCCAGTACTTC. Supplemented by reference TRBV28 and TRBJ2-5, the full variable domain reads DVKVTQSSRYLVKRTGEKVFLECVQDMDHENMFWYRQDPGLGLRLIYFSYDVKMKEKGDIPEGYSVSREKKERFSLILESASTNQTSMYLCASWDSGSGTQYFGPGTRLLVL.

The rearrangement links TRBV27 to TRBJ2-1, with 11 bases lining up with TRBD2. CDR1 and CDR2 from the germline V gene are MNHEY and SMNVEV (reference sequence). The length of the CDR3 is 14 residues. Trimming took 1 base from V and 9 from J; bases not matched to a gene: 2. In DNA, the CDR3 is TGTGCCAGCAGTTTATTAGCGGGAGGGCTTGAGCAGTTCTTC. Residues: CASSLLAGGLEQFF.

This rearrangement joins TRBV6-5 to TRBJ2-1, with TRBD2 matching over 7 bases. The germline gives CDR1 MNHEY, CDR2 SVGAGI. This CDR3 is 16 amino acids long. The V segment lost 3 bases and the J segment 3 bases; nucleotides outside the gene matches: 8. The CDR3 coding sequence is TGTGCCAGCAGTTATTCAGCGGGGTCGCTCTACAATGAGCAGTTCTTC. Translating gives CASSYSAGSLYNEQFF.

This clone occurred a few times. At one end, the junction sequence differs from germline, possibly due to a read error. CDR3 nucleotides: TGTGCCAGCAGCCTCACAGGGGTCACGGGTTTT. This encodes CASSLTGVTGF. This chain joins TRBV28 and TRBJ1-1, with 7 bases fitting TRBD1. Germline V gene sequence: CDR1 MDHEN, CDR2 SYDVKM. The CDR3 is 11 residues long.

V gene TRBV27 combines with J gene TRBJ2-5; D not certain. Trimming left V 4 bases short and J 3 bases short, with 9 bases between. CDR1 is MNHEY and CDR2 is SMNVEV in the germline V gene (reference sequence). The CDR3 spans 13 residues. The CDR3 region is CASSSDLEETQYF. CDR3 nucleotide sequence: TGTGCCAGCAGTTCCGACTTGGAAGAGACCCAGTACTTC.

This chain links TRBV5-1 with TRBJ2-1; D is ambiguous. Trimming left V 4 bases short and J 0 bases short, with 11 bases between. This CDR3 has 15 amino acids. CDR1 SGHRS and CDR2 YFSETQ come from the germline V gene. Here the CDR3 reads CASSPQESSYNEQFF. The CDR3 DNA reads as TGCGCCAGCAGCCCCCAGGAAAGCTCCTACAATGAGCAGTTCTTC.

This chain links TRBV19 with TRBJ2-1; 7 bases are shared with TRBD2. The CDR3 runs to 16 residues. V lost 3 bases, J lost 8 bases, and 13 bases stayed unmatched. From germline, CDR1 is LNHDA and CDR2 SQIVND (reference sequence). CDR3 loop: CASSILGLAEGDEQFF. The CDR3 region has the DNA TGTGCCAGTAGTATTTTGGGGCTAGCGGAGGGCGATGAGCAGTTCTTC.

V gene TRBV6-5 combines with J gene TRBJ2-7, with no clear D. Trimming took off 0 bases at V and 5 bases at J, with 11 bases between the two ends. The CDR3 sequence is 14 residues long. Germline CDR1 reads MNHEY; CDR2 reads SVGAGI. The CDR3 reads CASSYSGPADEQYF. The CDR3 nucleotides read TGTGCCAGCAGTTACTCTGGGCCAGCCGACGAGCAGTACTTC.

The J gene is TRBJ2-1, the V gene TRBV27; the D gene is possibly TRBD1 (6 bases). Per the germline V gene, CDR1 is MNHEY and CDR2 is SMNVEV (reference sequence). V shed 6 bases and J shed 7 bases, with 16 bases lying between them. The CDR3 runs 14 residues. The CDR3 DNA is TGTGCCAGCAGCACGGGGACAACCTTGAATGAGCAGTTCTTC. As protein: CASSTGTTLNEQFF.